This TCR delta chain is from a study of γδ T cells in repeated Plasmodium falciparum infection. General observations from the study: Compared with Australian children, Malian Vdelta2-negative repertoires seemed more clonal, less diverse, less shared. In Vdelta2-negative, largely Vdelta1+, gammadelta repertoires, repeated controlled infections appeared to drive clonal selection waves.

Vgamma9/Vdelta2+ and Vdelta2-negative gammadelta T cells were flow-sorted from PBMC for bulk sequencing. TRG and TRD sequences were obtained from every sorted gammadelta sample. TCRdb reanalyzed the multiplex PCR reads using CATT. The sample lists some 100,000 delta-chain clones, over 1.3% occurring once. Germline values: CDR1 TSWWSYY, CDR2 QGS. This CDR3 region has 21 residues. V was pared by 2 bases and J by 5 bases, with 20 bases of the junction left unmatched. This clone showed up just a few times. The antigen remains unidentified. The protein in TCRdb stems from a much larger clone and differs at residue 9 from this DNA's translation, likely a read error; here the protein is translated from the DNA.

The source material was gamma-delta T cells from blood. The sequence was obtained from a pool of human donors (malaria-infected and uninfected, not separated). V usage is TRDV1 and J usage is TRDJ1, with TRDD3 identical over 13 bases. Here the J gene came from matching the DNA to germline, since TCRdb omits it. The CDR3 nucleotides read TGTGCTCTTGGGGAAATCCCCGGGAGGTACTGGGGGATACGCGTGGGAGATAAACTCATCTTT. This codes for CALGEIPGRYWGIRVGDKLIF.